This T cell receptor (beta chain) was captured by sequencing in a study of patients and donors after allogeneic stem cell transplantation. V shed 5 bases and J shed 3 bases, with 11 bases lying between them. Germline V lookup: CDR1 KGHSH, CDR2 LQKENI. This CDR3 comprises 13 residues. From the RT-PCR reads, TCRdb called clonotypes with MiXCR, one entry per CDR3 protein. The data contain 400,000 to 500,000 distinct CDR3 sequences, 16% of them singletons. This clonotype has more than one count but fewer than ten. Sample: blood, either unsorted or a sorted T cell fraction (not recorded which). The J gene is TRBJ2-7, the V gene TRBV18; D may be TRBD1 (6 bases). This TCR was recovered from a human donor who was either an allogeneic HSCT recipient or a stem cell or donor lymphocyte infusion donor (not recorded which). It is not recorded whose cells these are; they may come from a transplant donor. The CDR3 sequence: CASSGQGIYEQYF. The CDR3 DNA reads as TGTGCCAGCTCAGGGCAGGGGATCTACGAGCAGTACTTC.